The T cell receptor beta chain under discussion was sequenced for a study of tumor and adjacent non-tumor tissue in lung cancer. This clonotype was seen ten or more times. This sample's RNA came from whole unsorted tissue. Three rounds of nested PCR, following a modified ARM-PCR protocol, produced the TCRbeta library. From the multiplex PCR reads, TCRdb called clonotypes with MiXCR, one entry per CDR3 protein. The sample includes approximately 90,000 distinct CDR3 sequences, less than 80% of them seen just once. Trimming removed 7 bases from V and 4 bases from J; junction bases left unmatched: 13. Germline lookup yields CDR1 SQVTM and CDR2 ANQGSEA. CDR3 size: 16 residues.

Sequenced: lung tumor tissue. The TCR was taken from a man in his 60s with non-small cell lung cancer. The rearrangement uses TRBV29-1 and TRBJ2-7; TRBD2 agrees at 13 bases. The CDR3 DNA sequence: TGCAGCGCTCAGACAGCCGGGACTAGCGGGATGTACGAGCAGTACTTC. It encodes CSAQTAGTSGMYEQYF.